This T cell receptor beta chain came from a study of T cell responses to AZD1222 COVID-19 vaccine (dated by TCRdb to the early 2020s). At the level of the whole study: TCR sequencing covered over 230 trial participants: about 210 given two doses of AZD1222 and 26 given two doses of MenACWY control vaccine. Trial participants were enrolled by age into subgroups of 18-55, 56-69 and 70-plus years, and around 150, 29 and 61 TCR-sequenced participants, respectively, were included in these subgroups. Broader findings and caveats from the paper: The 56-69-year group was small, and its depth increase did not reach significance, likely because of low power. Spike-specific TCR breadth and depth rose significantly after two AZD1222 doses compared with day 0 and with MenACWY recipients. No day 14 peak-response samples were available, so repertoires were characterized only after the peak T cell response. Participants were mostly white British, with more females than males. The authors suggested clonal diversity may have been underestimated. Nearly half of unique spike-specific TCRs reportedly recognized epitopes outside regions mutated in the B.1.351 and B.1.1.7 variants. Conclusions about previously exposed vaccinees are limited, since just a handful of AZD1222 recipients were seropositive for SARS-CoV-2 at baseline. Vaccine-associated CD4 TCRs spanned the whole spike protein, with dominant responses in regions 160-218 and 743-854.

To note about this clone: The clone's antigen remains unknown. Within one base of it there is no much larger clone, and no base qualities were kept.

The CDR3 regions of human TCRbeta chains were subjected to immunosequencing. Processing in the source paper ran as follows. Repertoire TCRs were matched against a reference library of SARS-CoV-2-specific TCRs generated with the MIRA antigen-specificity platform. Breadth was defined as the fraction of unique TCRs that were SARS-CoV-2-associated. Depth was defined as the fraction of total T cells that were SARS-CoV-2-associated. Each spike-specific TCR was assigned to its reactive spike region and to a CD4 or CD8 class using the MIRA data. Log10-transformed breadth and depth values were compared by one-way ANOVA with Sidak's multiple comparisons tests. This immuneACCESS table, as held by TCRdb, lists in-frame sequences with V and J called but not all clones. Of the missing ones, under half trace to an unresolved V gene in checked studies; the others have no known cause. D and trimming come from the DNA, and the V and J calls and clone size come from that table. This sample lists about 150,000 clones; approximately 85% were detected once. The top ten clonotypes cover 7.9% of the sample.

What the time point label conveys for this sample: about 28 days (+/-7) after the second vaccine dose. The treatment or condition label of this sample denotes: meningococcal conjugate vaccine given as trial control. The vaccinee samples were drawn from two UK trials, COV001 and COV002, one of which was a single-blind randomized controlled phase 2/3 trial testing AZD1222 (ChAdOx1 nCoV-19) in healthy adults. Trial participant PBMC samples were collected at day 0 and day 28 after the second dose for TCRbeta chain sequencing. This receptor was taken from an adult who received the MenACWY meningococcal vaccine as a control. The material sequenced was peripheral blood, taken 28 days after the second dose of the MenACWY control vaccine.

The CDR3 protein sequence reads: CASSLGLTGAGTYEQYF. The DNA reads as follows: TGCGCCAGCAGCTTGGGATTAACAGGGGCGGGAACCTACGAGCAGTACTTC. Recombination linked TRBV5-1 to TRBJ2-7, with a weak D call of TRBD1 (7 bases match). The CDR3 holds 17 amino acids from the cysteine to the phenylalanine. The DNA shown is the 51-base CDR3, in frame from base 1. CDR1 and CDR2 are read off the germline V gene as SGHRS and YFSETQ. V is clipped by 0 bases and J by 2 bases, and the sequence between their germline boundaries is 18 bases long.